A selection of T cell receptor beta chains follows, all from one sample in a study of T cell responses to AZD1222 COVID-19 vaccine. TCRdb keeps only in-frame clones here, not all; method: immunoSEQ multiplex PCR. Of over 75,000 clones in the sample, approximately 83% are singletons; the top ten hold roughly 3.1%. Specimen: peripheral blood, collected 28 days after the second AZD1222 dose. The source is an adult who received the AZD1222 COVID-19 vaccine. Both conserved end residues are part of each CDR3. Fields, in order: CDR3 protein, CDR3 DNA, D gene, V gene, J gene, clone size. A D gene is named only where the DNA matches it firmly. Rows may omit the clone size; those that give it use once, few, many or a size class.

CDR3aa: CAWSVHRTAVSIEAFF
CDR3nt: TGTGCCTGGAGTGTCCATCGGACCGCGGTTAGTATTGAAGCTTTCTTT
d_gene: -
v_gene: TRBV30
j_gene: TRBJ1-1
abundance: -

CDR3aa: CASSEGTIVWDEQFF
CDR3nt: TGTGCCAGCAGTGAAGGGACTATCGTTTGGGATGAGCAGTTCTTC
d_gene: -
v_gene: TRBV2
j_gene: TRBJ2-1
abundance: -

CDR3aa: CASKNGGANEQFF
CDR3nt: TGTGCCAGCAAGAACGGGGGGGCGAATGAGCAGTTCTTC
d_gene: TRBD2
v_gene: TRBV3-1/TRBV3-2
j_gene: TRBJ2-1
abundance: -

CDR3aa: CASRPSTEAFF
CDR3nt: TGTGCCAGCAGGCCGAGCACTGAAGCTTTCTTT
d_gene: -
v_gene: TRBV2
j_gene: TRBJ1-1
abundance: -

CDR3aa: CASSTLRGAPGELFF
CDR3nt: TGTGCCAGCAGCACCCTTCGGGGGGCCCCCGGGGAGCTGTTTTTT
d_gene: -
v_gene: TRBV11-2
j_gene: TRBJ2-2
abundance: -

CDR3aa: CASSFQSGNTDTQYF
CDR3nt: TGTGCCAGCAGCTTCCAGAGCGGCAACACAGATACGCAGTATTTT
d_gene: -
v_gene: TRBV7-2
j_gene: TRBJ2-3
abundance: -

CDR3aa: CASSLQGPDTQYF
CDR3nt: TGTGCCAGCAGTTTACAGGGGCCCGATACGCAGTATTTT
d_gene: TRBD1
v_gene: TRBV7-2
j_gene: TRBJ2-3
abundance: -

CDR3aa: CASSWEQGGAEAFF
CDR3nt: TGTGCCAGCAGCTGGGAACAGGGTGGAGCTGAAGCTTTCTTT
d_gene: -
v_gene: TRBV7-9
j_gene: TRBJ1-1
abundance: -

CDR3aa: CSASAGDGYTF
CDR3nt: TGCAGTGCTAGCGCAGGGGACGGCTACACCTTC
d_gene: -
v_gene: TRBV20-1
j_gene: TRBJ1-2
abundance: -

CDR3aa: CASSQGQGEYTEAFF
CDR3nt: TGCGCCAGCAGCCAAGGACAGGGTGAATACACTGAAGCTTTCTTT
d_gene: TRBD1
v_gene: TRBV4-1
j_gene: TRBJ1-1
abundance: -

CDR3aa: CASSEIQDRVNYGYTF
CDR3nt: TGTGCCAGCAGTGAAATCCAGGACAGGGTTAACTATGGCTACACCTTC
d_gene: TRBD1
v_gene: TRBV6-1
j_gene: TRBJ1-2
abundance: medium-sized

CDR3aa: CASSPGQGYNYGYTF
CDR3nt: TGTGCCAGCTCACCGGGACAGGGTTATAACTATGGCTACACCTTC
d_gene: TRBD1
v_gene: TRBV18
j_gene: TRBJ1-2
abundance: -

CDR3aa: CASSGKKWEGQGYEQYF
CDR3nt: TGTGCCAGCAGCGGAAAGAAGTGGGAGGGACAGGGGTACGAGCAGTACTTC
d_gene: -
v_gene: TRBV21-1
j_gene: TRBJ2-7
abundance: -

CDR3aa: CASSEGNEISGYTF
CDR3nt: TGTGCCAGCAGTGAAGGGAACGAGATAAGTGGCTACACCTTC
d_gene: -
v_gene: TRBV2
j_gene: TRBJ1-2
abundance: -

CDR3aa: CATSDAGLEAFF
CDR3nt: TGTGCCACCAGTGACGCAGGGCTTGAAGCTTTCTTT
d_gene: -
v_gene: TRBV24-1
j_gene: TRBJ1-1
abundance: -

CDR3aa: CASSLIPTQAAGEAFF
CDR3nt: TGTGCCAGCAGTTTAATTCCGACACAGGCGGCGGGGGAAGCTTTCTTT
d_gene: -
v_gene: TRBV28
j_gene: TRBJ1-1
abundance: -

CDR3aa: CATPRQGRYEQYF
CDR3nt: TGTGCCACCCCGAGACAGGGCCGATACGAGCAGTACTTC
d_gene: TRBD1
v_gene: TRBV24-1
j_gene: TRBJ2-7
abundance: -

CDR3aa: CASTAWDQNNEQFF
CDR3nt: TGTGCCAGCACAGCCTGGGACCAGAACAATGAGCAGTTCTTC
d_gene: -
v_gene: TRBV7-9
j_gene: TRBJ2-1
abundance: -

CDR3aa: CASSYRSPGPLNTEAFF
CDR3nt: TGTGCCAGCAGCTATAGGTCCCCAGGGCCACTGAACACTGAAGCTTTCTTT
d_gene: -
v_gene: TRBV7-2
j_gene: TRBJ1-1
abundance: -

CDR3aa: CASSPGQLNNEQFF
CDR3nt: TGTGCCAGTAGTCCGGGACAGCTAAACAATGAGCAGTTCTTC
d_gene: TRBD1
v_gene: TRBV19
j_gene: TRBJ2-1
abundance: -

CDR3aa: CSVEGGRLHF
CDR3nt: TGCAGTGTCGAGGGTGGCCGTCTCCACTTT
d_gene: -
v_gene: TRBV20-1
j_gene: TRBJ1-6
abundance: -

CDR3aa: CASGWTSGAYNEQFF
CDR3nt: TGTGCTAGTGGTTGGACTAGCGGGGCTTACAATGAGCAGTTCTTC
d_gene: TRBD2
v_gene: TRBV12-5
j_gene: TRBJ2-1
abundance: -

CDR3aa: CASSYAGSYNEQFF
CDR3nt: TGTGCCAGCAGTTACGCGGGCTCCTACAATGAGCAGTTCTTC
d_gene: -
v_gene: TRBV27
j_gene: TRBJ2-1
abundance: -

CDR3aa: CASSQDQVVGAKNTEAFF
CDR3nt: TGTGCCAGCAGCCAAGATCAGGTTGTGGGGGCGAAAAACACTGAAGCTTTCTTT
d_gene: -
v_gene: TRBV4-2
j_gene: TRBJ1-1
abundance: -

CDR3aa: CASSLDSYGYTF
CDR3nt: TGTGCCAGCAGTCTCGACAGCTATGGCTACACCTTC
d_gene: -
v_gene: TRBV4-2
j_gene: TRBJ1-2
abundance: -

CDR3aa: CACRGNSYEQYF
CDR3nt: TGTGCCTGTAGGGGAAACTCCTACGAGCAGTACTTC
d_gene: -
v_gene: TRBV30
j_gene: TRBJ2-7
abundance: few

CDR3aa: CASRRWINEKLFF
CDR3nt: TGTGCCAGCAGGCGGTGGATTAATGAAAAACTGTTTTTT
d_gene: -
v_gene: TRBV28
j_gene: TRBJ1-4
abundance: -

CDR3aa: CASSQGGHQGTEAFF
CDR3nt: TGCGCCAGCAGCCAAGGAGGACATCAGGGCACTGAAGCTTTCTTT
d_gene: -
v_gene: TRBV4-1
j_gene: TRBJ1-1
abundance: -

CDR3aa: CATKSRQESTEAFF
CDR3nt: TGTGCCACCAAAAGTCGACAGGAATCCACTGAAGCTTTCTTT
d_gene: -
v_gene: TRBV6-4
j_gene: TRBJ1-1
abundance: -

CDR3aa: CASSTRDYYNEQFF
CDR3nt: TGTGCCAGCAGCACCCGGGACTATTACAATGAGCAGTTCTTC
d_gene: TRBD2
v_gene: TRBV9
j_gene: TRBJ2-1
abundance: -

CDR3aa: CASSFSLTGRDGGYTF
CDR3nt: TGTGCCAGCAGTTTTTCCCTCACGGGCAGGGACGGCGGCTACACCTTC
d_gene: -
v_gene: TRBV28
j_gene: TRBJ1-2
abundance: -

CDR3aa: CASRRGQGSEKLFF
CDR3nt: TGTGCCAGCAGACGAGGACAGGGGAGCGAAAAACTGTTTTTT
d_gene: TRBD1
v_gene: TRBV6-6
j_gene: TRBJ1-4
abundance: -

CDR3aa: CASSRTPGPEEKLFF
CDR3nt: TGTGCCAGCAGCCGCACCCCGGGGCCGGAAGAAAAACTGTTTTTT
d_gene: -
v_gene: TRBV28
j_gene: TRBJ1-4
abundance: -

CDR3aa: CASSQGTSGLVWAF
CDR3nt: TGCGCCAGCAGCCAAGGGACTAGCGGTCTGGTTTGGGCTTTC
d_gene: TRBD2
v_gene: TRBV5-1
j_gene: TRBJ2-6
abundance: -

CDR3aa: CASSAGTGDHTGELFF
CDR3nt: TGTGCCAGCAGCGCGGGGACAGGGGATCACACCGGGGAGCTGTTTTTT
d_gene: TRBD1
v_gene: TRBV9
j_gene: TRBJ2-2
abundance: -

CDR3aa: CASSPDRGGNQPQHF
CDR3nt: TGTGCCAGCAGCCCGGACAGGGGGGGCAATCAGCCCCAGCATTTT
d_gene: TRBD1
v_gene: TRBV11-2
j_gene: TRBJ1-5
abundance: -

CDR3aa: CAWSKGHNEQFF
CDR3nt: TGTGCCTGGAGTAAGGGCCACAATGAGCAGTTCTTC
d_gene: -
v_gene: TRBV30
j_gene: TRBJ2-1
abundance: -